What follows describes a single TCR beta chain. These data are taken from a study of blood T cell repertoires in COVID-19. The CDR3 has 12 amino acids. Trimming took off 7 bases at V and 3 bases at J, with 10 bases between the two ends. Germline V gene data show CDR1 as MDHEN and CDR2 as SYDVKM. The method was immunoSEQ multiplex PCR; TCRdb's version includes in-frame clones alone and lacks a portion of them. The table includes more than 95,000 clones, about 90% detected once. Input material: peripheral blood. This sequence was found in a human donor in a cohort sampled during active COVID-19. The chain employs TRBV28 and TRBJ2-7; TRBD1 is a possible D gene (5 bases). CDR3 protein: CASTDSFYEQYF. CDR3 nucleotides: TGTGCCAGCACTGACAGCTTCTACGAGCAGTACTTC.